Shown below are 6 T cell receptor beta chains from a single sample sequenced in a study of shared clonotypes between healthy human individuals. TCRdb's copy holds only in-frame clones and misses some; the assay was immunoSEQ multiplex PCR. Found here are 2 million to 2.5 million clones, 90% to 97% of them singletons; the top ten hold around 0.13%. Input material: naive CD4+ T cells sorted from blood. The subset here: CD45RA+ positively selected. Source of these receptors: a man younger than 35 in good health.

CDR3 bases: TGTGCCAGTACCACTAACCAATACTACAGCAATTCACCCCTCCACTTT. Amino acid sequence: CASTTNQYYSNSPLHF. The chain recombines TRBV19 with TRBJ1-6; D gene ambiguous. With 7 bases removed from V and 7 bases from J, the gap between germline ends came to 20 bases. Germline V gene sequence: CDR1 LNHDA, CDR2 SQIVND (reference sequence). This CDR3 has 16 amino acids.

V is TRBV6-1 and J is TRBJ1-1; no definite D call. CDR1 MNHNS and CDR2 SASEGT come from the germline V gene. V gave up 7 bases and J gave up 4 bases, with 13 bases separating them. This CDR3 has 13 amino acids. The CDR3 protein is CASKLGAATEAFF. The CDR3, as DNA: TGTGCCAGCAAGTTGGGAGCAGCCACTGAAGCTTTCTTT.

The chain uses TRBV11-2 and TRBJ2-7, with no clear D. Deletions cut 1 base from V and 2 bases from J, with 12 bases between. CDR1 is SGHAT and CDR2 is FQNNGV in the germline V gene. The CDR3 spans 15 residues. The CDR3 DNA reads TGTGCCAGCAGCTTAGTTCCTTTCGCAGCCTACGAGCAGTACTTC. Its protein product is CASSLVPFAAYEQYF.

This rearrangement joins TRBV4-3 to TRBJ1-6, with a tentative D call TRBD1 (6 bases). Germline CDR1 reads LGHNA; CDR2 reads YSLEER. The CDR3 totals 15 residues. The ends were cut back, 6 bases at V and 0 bases at J, with 9 bases in the middle. The CDR3, as DNA: TGCGCCAGCAGGGAGGGGGTCTCCTATAATTCACCCCTCCACTTT. Translated: CASREGVSYNSPLHF.

In its sample, this clone was seen once. The chain employs TRBV7-2 and TRBJ2-1; the match to TRBD2 covers 13 bases. CDR1 is SGHTA and CDR2 is FQGNSA in the germline V gene. Unmatched junction bases numbered 12, after V lost 0 bases and J lost 7 bases. The CDR3 is 19 residues long. CDR3 region: CASSLAGTSGKGSVNEQFF. CDR3 in DNA: TGTGCCAGCAGCTTAGCCGGGACTAGCGGGAAGGGGAGTGTTAATGAGCAGTTCTTC.

This clone was seen just once. Other DNA sequences within the sample encode an identical CDR3. The chain links TRBV5-1 to TRBJ1-3; TRBD1 agrees at 7 bases. Germline assignment: CDR1 SGHRS and CDR2 YFSETQ. V lost 4 bases and J lost 0; bases outside the gene matches: 4. CDR3 size: 15 residues. CDR3: CASSLTGTSGNTIYF. CDR3 bases: TGCGCCAGCAGCCTGACAGGGACCTCTGGAAACACCATATATTTT.